The 32 T cell receptor beta chains in this list originate from one sample, sequenced in a study of memory CD4+ T cells and cytomegalovirus serostatus. Single viable CD3+CD4+CD8-CD45RO+ cells were sorted as the memory CD4+ T cells. The method was immunoSEQ multiplex PCR; TCRdb's version includes in-frame clones alone and lacks a portion of them. This table has some 64,000 clones, about 81% appearing once. Sequenced sample: memory CD4+ T cells from blood. These receptors all come from an adult in good health and CMV-seronegative.

Turning to this clone: This specimen includes other DNA sequences encoding the same CDR3. The V and J genes are TRBV30 and TRBJ1-5; no definite D call. Germline V gives CDR1 GTSNPN, CDR2 SVGIG (reference sequence). The CDR3 loop spans 14 amino acids. V was cut by 0 bases and J by 7 bases, with 13 bases left in between. The CDR3 sequence: CAWSVSGRGQPQHF. CDR3 nucleotides: TGTGCCTGGAGTGTTTCTGGCCGAGGGCAGCCCCAGCATTTT. The full variable domain, with the rest looked up from reference TRBV30 and TRBJ1-5, is SQTIHQWPATLVQPVGSPLSLECTVEGTSNPNLYWYRQAAGRGLQLLFYSVGIGQISSEVPQNLSASRPQDRQFILSSKKLLLSDSGFYLCAWSVSGRGQPQHFGDGTRLSIL.

CDR3 coding DNA: TGTGCCAGCAGTTACTCGGTGGGCACAGATACGCAGTATTTT. Translated: CASSYSVGTDTQYF. V and J are TRBV6-6 and TRBJ2-3, with unresolved D. Germline CDR1 and CDR2: MNHNY and SVGAGI (reference sequence). This CDR3 is built from 14 residues. V lost 0 bases and J lost 1, with 5 bases in between.

This clone was observed a handful of times. The rearrangement links TRBV5-1 to TRBJ1-5; weak D call: TRBD1 (5 bases). V lost 1 base and J 8 bases, leaving 10 bases between the germline ends. Per the germline V gene, CDR1 is SGHRS and CDR2 is YFSETQ. The CDR3 has 13 amino acids. As DNA, the CDR3 is TGCGCCAGCAGCTTGAAACGGGGGGAGCCCCAGCATTTT. Protein sequence: CASSLKRGEPQHF.

The chain is built from TRBV2 and TRBJ1-6; D is unresolved. The CDR3 has 11 residues. Germline assignment: CDR1 SNHLY and CDR2 FYNNEI. With 6 bases removed from V and 10 bases from J, the gap between germline ends came to 7 bases. The CDR3 DNA reads as TGTGCCAGCAGCCTCCGATCACCCCTCCACTTT. This encodes CASSLRSPLHF.

This clone was detected only a few times. J is TRBJ1-1 and V is TRBV11-1; D remains unclear. V lost 1 base, J lost 4 bases, and 7 bases lay in between. CDR3 length equals 13 residues. CDR1 and CDR2 (germline): SGHAT, FQDESV (reference sequence). The CDR3: CASSLGRSTEAFF. The CDR3 DNA follows: TGTGCCAGCAGCTTAGGCAGGAGCACTGAAGCTTTCTTT.

V and J are TRBV18 and TRBJ1-1; D remains ambiguous. Germline CDR1 reads KGHSH; CDR2 reads LQKENI. CDR3 length equals 15 residues. Trimming removed 2 bases at V and 2 bases at J, with 12 bases between. The CDR3 is CASSPIGHLNTEAFF. In DNA, the CDR3 is TGTGCCAGCTCACCAATCGGTCACCTAAACACTGAAGCTTTCTTT.

The chain links TRBV6-4 to TRBJ1-1; TRBD1 is a possible D gene (5 bases). The CDR3 is 14 amino acids. The germline V gene has CDR1 MRHNA and CDR2 SNTAGT. The V and J ends lost 5 bases and 4 bases respectively, with 14 bases between them. CDR3 sequence: CASSPFGATTEAFF. The DNA of the CDR3 is TGTGCCAGCAGTCCCTTCGGGGCGACCACTGAAGCTTTCTTT.

The chain combines TRBV21-1 with TRBJ2-1; TRBD2 is the table's D call, not checked against the DNA. TRBV21-1 corresponds to a pseudogene. CDR3 length equals 15 residues. CDR3 residues: CASRRSLDGIHEQFF. Here the CDR3 DNA reads TGTGCCAGCAGAAGGAGCCTCGACGGTATCCATGAGCAGTTCTTC.

This rearrangement joins TRBV28 to TRBJ2-1, with a weak D call TRBD2 (6 bases). CDR1 MDHEN and CDR2 SYDVKM come from the germline V gene. The germline V and J ends were trimmed by 6 bases and 4 bases, with 13 bases remaining between them. The CDR3 is 14 amino acids. DNA of the CDR3: TGTGCCAGCAGACCGGCCCTAGCGTACAATGAGCAGTTCTTC. Its translation: CASRPALAYNEQFF.

The chain joins TRBV5-1 to TRBJ1-2; tentative D call: TRBD1 (5 bases). Trimming shortened V by 2 bases and J by 6 bases, and 11 bases separated the two germline ends. The CDR3 extends over 13 amino acids. Germline CDR1 reads SGHRS; CDR2 reads YFSETQ. CDR3 sequence (DNA): TGCGCCAGCAGCTTCTCAGGGATCCATGGCTACACCTTC. Translating gives CASSFSGIHGYTF.

This CDR3 reads CASSDSTSTDTQYF. DNA for the CDR3: TGTGCCAGCAGTGACTCGACTAGCACAGATACGCAGTATTTT. The V and J genes are TRBV6-4 and TRBJ2-3; D remains ambiguous. CDR3 length equals 14 residues. The ends were cut back, 0 bases at V and 0 bases at J, with 4 bases in the middle. From germline, CDR1 is MRHNA and CDR2 SNTAGT.

The chain recombines TRBV4-1 with TRBJ2-1; D might be TRBD1 (5 bases). Trimming stripped 1 base from V and 0 bases from J, with 13 bases between. Germline assignment: CDR1 MGHRA and CDR2 YSYEKL. There are 17 residues in the CDR3. The CDR3 DNA is TGCGCCAGCAGCCAAGTACGTCAGGGTGGCTCCTACAATGAGCAGTTCTTC. Translating it yields CASSQVRQGGSYNEQFF.

This clone is a singleton in its sample. The chain is built from TRBV5-1 and TRBJ2-3; 9 bases agree with TRBD2. V was clipped by 0 bases and J by 5 bases; unmatched bases: 7. Germline V gene sequence: CDR1 SGHRS, CDR2 YFSETQ. The CDR3 loop spans 16 amino acids. The CDR3 reads CASSLAGSGGKDTQYF. CDR3 sequence (DNA): TGCGCCAGCAGCTTGGCCGGTAGCGGGGGAAAAGATACGCAGTATTTT.

The chain recombines TRBV10-3 with TRBJ2-1; 10 positions agree with TRBD2. Germline CDR1 and CDR2: ENHRY and SYGVKD. The V segment lost 2 bases and the J segment 7 bases; nucleotides outside the gene matches: 11. The CDR3 contains 17 residues. CDR3 coding DNA: TGTGCCATCAGTGAGCTTTCAGCGGGAGGGCCAGGGAATGAGCAGTTCTTC. Amino acid sequence: CAISELSAGGPGNEQFF.

In this sample, this clone turned up a few times. The chain employs TRBV29-1 and TRBJ1-1, with D tentatively TRBD1 (5 bases). The CDR3 length is 15 residues. Germline values: CDR1 SQVTM, CDR2 ANQGSEA. Trimming removed 3 bases at V and 3 bases at J, with 17 bases between. The DNA for the CDR3 is TGCAGCGTTGACCGGCTGGGGGGGATCGACACTGAAGCTTTCTTT. Protein product: CSVDRLGGIDTEAFF.

This sequence joins TRBV18 and TRBJ2-7; tentative D call: TRBD2 (6 bases). Deletions cut 4 bases from V and 3 bases from J, with 16 bases between. The CDR3 runs 15 residues. Germline CDR1 and CDR2: KGHSH and LQKENI. The CDR3 protein is CASSHRAGLLYEQYF. The DNA of the CDR3 is TGTGCCAGCTCACACCGCGCGGGGCTCCTCTACGAGCAGTACTTC. The full variable domain, its missing parts supplied by reference TRBV18 and TRBJ2-7, is NAGVMQNPRHLVRRRGQEARLRCSPMKGHSHVYWYRQLPEEGLKFMVYLQKENIIDESGMPKERFSAEFPKEGPSILRIQQVVRGDSAAYFCASSHRAGLLYEQYFGPGTRLTVT.

V usage is TRBV2 and J usage is TRBJ2-4; D is unresolved. Germline loops: CDR1 SNHLY, CDR2 FYNNEI. The length of the CDR3 is 15 residues. V shed 6 bases and J shed 6 bases, with 18 bases lying between them. The CDR3 region has the DNA TGTGCCAGCAGGCCCGGGTGGGCCGCATCAAACATTCAGTACTTC. It codes for CASRPGWAASNIQYF.

This clone was seen a handful of times. The chain recombines TRBV6-1 with TRBJ2-7; D unresolved. The CDR3 length is 13 residues. CDR1 and CDR2 from the germline V gene are MNHNS and SASEGT. V was cut by 6 bases and J by 2 bases, with 11 bases left in between. The CDR3: CASRNRPAYEQYF. The DNA for the CDR3 is TGTGCCAGCAGAAATCGGCCGGCCTACGAGCAGTACTTC.

The chain combines TRBV7-9 with TRBJ1-1, with D possibly being TRBD1 (5 bases). The CDR3 totals 13 residues. V lost 5 bases to trimming and J lost 7 bases, with 14 bases between them. Germline V lookup: CDR1 SEHNR, CDR2 FQNEAQ (reference sequence). CDR3 amino acids: CASSRSRESEAFF. DNA for the CDR3: TGTGCCAGCAGCCGATCCAGGGAGAGTGAAGCTTTCTTT.

The CDR3 DNA sequence: TGTGCCAGCACGGTGGGGACTAGGGGGGGCTATGAGCAGTTCTTC. This translates into CASTVGTRGGYEQFF. This chain links TRBV6-1 with TRBJ2-1, with 8 nucleotides matching TRBD2. The ends lost 7 bases at V and 8 bases at J; junction bases unmatched: 13. Germline lookup yields CDR1 MNHNS and CDR2 SASEGT. The CDR3 loop spans 15 amino acids.

The rearrangement links TRBV7-8 to TRBJ2-4; TRBD1 agrees at 7 bases. The CDR3 is 16 residues long. Germline assignment: CDR1 SGHVS and CDR2 FQNEAQ. V shed 3 bases and J 0 bases; nucleotides not matched to a gene: 5. In DNA form, the CDR3 reads TGTGCCAGCAGCTTTTGGACAGGAGTAGCCAAAAACATTCAGTACTTC. Its translation: CASSFWTGVAKNIQYF.

The V call is TRBV18, the J call TRBJ1-6, with 7 bases that match TRBD1. There are 15 residues in the CDR3. CDR1 is KGHSH, CDR2 LQKENI, per germline. V lost 1 base and J lost 7; bases outside the gene matches: 4. CDR3 protein: CASSPHGTENSPLHF. CDR3 coding DNA: TGTGCCAGCTCACCACACGGGACAGAAAATTCACCCCTCCACTTT.

The rearrangement uses TRBV7-9 and TRBJ1-2; D gene unclear. V lost 5 bases, J lost 2 bases, and 9 bases lay in between. Germline V gene sequence: CDR1 SEHNR, CDR2 FQNEAQ (reference sequence). The length of the CDR3 is 13 residues. CDR3 amino acids: CASSLTRNYGYTF. The CDR3 nucleotides read TGTGCCAGCAGCCTGACACGCAACTATGGCTACACCTTC.

The rearrangement links TRBV7-9 to TRBJ1-3, with D unclear. Trimming cost V 5 bases and J 1 base, with 6 bases left between them. Germline values: CDR1 SEHNR, CDR2 FQNEAQ (reference sequence). This CDR3 has 13 residues. CDR3 sequence reads: CASSPGSGNTIYF. The CDR3 bases are TGTGCCAGCAGCCCCGGTTCTGGAAACACCATATATTTT. The complete variable domain, with remaining parts taken from reference TRBV7-9 and TRBJ1-3, reads DTGVSQNPRHKITKRGQNVTFRCDPISEHNRLYWYRQTLGQGPEFLTYFQNEAQLEKSRLLSDRFSAERPKGSFSTLEIQRTEQGDSAMYLCASSPGSGNTIYFGEGSWLTVV.

The V call is TRBV5-8, the J call TRBJ1-1; possibly TRBD1 for D (6 bases). The germline V and J ends were trimmed by 2 bases and 0 bases, with 11 bases remaining between them. The CDR3 extends over 15 amino acids. The germline CDR1 and CDR2 sequences are SGHTS and YDEGEE. The CDR3: CASSFTGLVNTEAFF. The CDR3 DNA sequence: TGTGCCAGCAGCTTTACAGGGCTGGTGAACACTGAAGCTTTCTTT. The complete variable domain, with remaining parts taken from reference TRBV5-8 and TRBJ1-1, reads EAGVTQSPTHLIKTRGQQATLRCSPISGHTSVYWYQQALGLGLQFLLWYDEGEERNRGNFPPRFSGRQFPNYSSELNVNALELEDSALYLCASSFTGLVNTEAFFGQGTRLTVV.

The chain links TRBV19 to TRBJ2-5; TRBD2 matches at 11 bases. The CDR3 loop spans 16 amino acids. After removal of 1 base from V and 2 bases from J, the junction contained 3 bases not matched to a gene. Germline loops: CDR1 LNHDA, CDR2 SQIVND (reference sequence). The CDR3 reads CASSIGSSGGQETQYF. CDR3 in DNA: TGTGCCAGTAGTATAGGATCTAGCGGGGGGCAAGAGACCCAGTACTTC.

The V call is TRBV2, the J call TRBJ1-1, with 8 bases fitting TRBD1. Germline V gene sequence: CDR1 SNHLY, CDR2 FYNNEI. Trimming cost V 6 bases and J 7 bases; bases outside gene matches: 4. The CDR3 covers 12 residues. CDR3 sequence reads: CASRRQGNEAFF. CDR3 coding DNA: TGTGCCAGCAGACGACAGGGGAATGAAGCTTTCTTT.

The V gene is TRBV2, the J gene TRBJ1-2; 8 bases fit TRBD1. CDR1 is SNHLY and CDR2 is FYNNEI in the germline V gene. V gave up 3 bases and J gave up 3 bases; unmatched junction bases: 3. This CDR3 is built from 14 residues. As DNA, the CDR3 is TGTGCCAGCAGTGACCAGGGGGCAGACTATGGCTACACCTTC. Translation gives CASSDQGADYGYTF.

The sample holds a few counts of this clone. The V gene is TRBV18, the J gene TRBJ2-6; D is unclear. V was cut by 3 bases and J by 2 bases, with 2 bases left in between. Per the germline V gene, CDR1 is KGHSH and CDR2 is LQKENI. The CDR3 contains 13 residues. The CDR3 bases are TGTGCCAGCTCACCGGCTGGGGCCAACGTCCTGACTTTC. This gives the protein CASSPAGANVLTF.

The chain uses TRBV5-1 and TRBJ2-3; TRBD2 aligns across 9 bases. V was pared by 0 bases and J by 4 bases, with 3 bases of the junction left unmatched. The CDR3 is 15 residues long. Germline V CDR1 and CDR2: SGHRS, YFSETQ. CDR3 nucleotide sequence: TGCGCCAGCAGCTTGGATAGCGGGAGTGCAGATACGCAGTATTTT. Protein: CASSLDSGSADTQYF.

This clone occurred once. This chain uses TRBV9 with TRBJ1-2; 7 bases agree with TRBD1. In germline, CDR1 is SGDLS, CDR2 YYNGEE. The length of the CDR3 is 14 residues. Unmatched junction bases numbered 7, after V lost 4 bases and J lost 4 bases. The CDR3 DNA reads TGTGCCAGCAGCCCAAGAGGGGGCAGCTATGGCTACACCTTC. Its protein product is CASSPRGGSYGYTF.

This chain links TRBV2 with TRBJ2-7; possibly TRBD1 for D (6 bases). V lost 6 bases and J 2 bases, leaving 14 bases between the germline ends. The CDR3 sequence is 14 residues long. Germline V gene lookup returns CDR1 SNHLY and CDR2 FYNNEI. CDR3 DNA sequence: TGTGCCAGCAGATCCCGGGACACCACCTACGAGCAGTACTTC. Translating gives CASRSRDTTYEQYF. The full variable domain, completed using reference TRBV2 and TRBJ2-7, is EPEVTQTPSHQVTQMGQEVILRCVPISNHLYFYWYRQILGQKVEFLVSFYNNEISEKSEIFDDQFSVERPDGSNFTLKIRSTKLEDSAMYFCASRSRDTTYEQYFGPGTRLTVT.